This T cell receptor (beta chain) was captured by sequencing in a study of T cells in Graves' hyperthyroidism and ophthalmopathy. On the study more broadly: Peripheral blood sampling occurred at initial diagnosis, before any treatment. Broader study findings: The model forecast ophthalmopathy, anticipating it by a median approximately 6.1 months before onset.

Template material for amplifying TCR beta CDR3 regions consisted of RNA transcripts. During a first-round RT-PCR of the TCR CDR3, the HTBI primer set was used. TCRdb itself ran the multiplex PCR reads through MiXCR, one entry per CDR3 protein. The data contain about half a million distinct CDR3 sequences, 20% of them singletons. This clonotype was observed a handful of times. What it binds is unknown. Germline CDR1 reads SGHTA; CDR2 reads FQGTGA. The V and J ends lost 9 bases and 2 bases respectively, with 13 bases between them. This CDR3 comprises 14 residues. The receptor was derived from a man aged 18 to 35 with Graves' hyperthyroidism. The chain couples TRBV7-3 to TRBJ2-2; the D gene is possibly TRBD1 (6 bases). The sample was blood. The CDR3 DNA is TGTGCCAGTGCTTCAGGGGCAAACACCGGGGAGCTGTTTTTT. It encodes CASASGANTGELFF.